The entry that follows covers one T cell receptor (beta chain) sequence. This sample was taken from a study of cytomegalovirus exposure and HLA in healthy donors. It was the approximately 130-subject validation cohort, separate from the roughly 700-subject first cohort, to which the donors belonged. Only in-frame clones appear in the TCRdb table, and some are missing; sequencing was by immunoSEQ multiplex PCR. The data contain 50,000 to 65,000 clones, 85% to 95% of them seen just once; the ten biggest clones take up approximately 6.8%. Germline V gene sequence: CDR1 SGHTS, CDR2 YDEGEE. The CDR3 loop spans 15 amino acids. V dropped 5 bases and J dropped 4; count of bases not matched to a gene: 9.

Sequencing was performed on PBMCs. The rearrangement links TRBV5-8 to TRBJ1-5; 7 bases are a match to TRBD1. This sequence was found in a woman aged 18 to 35 in good health and CMV-seropositive. The CDR3 region has the DNA TGTGCCAGCAGTCCATCACAGGGGAGAAATCAGCCCCAGCATTTT. Its protein product is CASSPSQGRNQPQHF.